This record covers a single T cell receptor (beta chain). The antigen it binds to is not known. The input lacks base qualities; no much larger clone sits a single base away. This entry comes from a study of early T cells in non-severe SARS-CoV-2 infection (dated by TCRdb to the early 2020s). For context, the study as a whole: Bulk RNA from unsorted whole blood was used for TCR sequencing, so alpha and beta chains could not be paired.

Broad study findings and their caveats: VDJdb matching was skewed toward anti-spike CD8 responses and likely underestimated virus-specific expansions by missing private and CD4 specificities.

The study was a case-control design nested within a healthcare worker cohort in London, UK, with weekly nasopharyngeal swab PCR tests and blood sampling. Healthcare workers were recruited during the week of the UK lockdown, between 23 and 31 March 2020, and followed weekly for up to 16 weeks. The germline V gene sets CDR1 to SGHVS and CDR2 to FQNEAQ. The CDR3, cysteine through phenylalanine, is 18 amino acids long. The only DNA kept is the CDR3, 54 bases in frame from the first base. Germline trimming amounts to 4 bases on V and 1 base on J, with 8 as the count of junction bases outside the gene matches. The library was produced with 5' RACE. Sequencer: NextSeq 500. Unique molecular identifiers were attached to individual cDNA molecules in the TCR library protocol so that sequencing error and PCR bias could be corrected. Sequencing covered both TCR alpha and beta chains, and within each sample the abundances of alpha and beta sequences were tightly co-correlated. Regarding the original processing steps: Decombinator V4 was used to annotate TCR sequences for V gene, J gene and CDR3. TCRs were defined as expanded if a significant change between any two time points was detected under a Poisson model with p below 0.0001. TCR abundances were normalised to the total number of TCRs sequenced per sample and were expressed as counts per million. MAIT TCRs were defined by TRAV1-2 paired with TRAJ12, TRAJ20 or TRAJ33, and iNKT TCRs by TRAV10 paired with TRAJ18. VDJdb, accessed 1 November 2021, was searched for CMV, EBV and SARS-CoV-2 annotated TCRs, excluding TCRs annotated for multiple antigens. TCRdb ran its own pipeline on the public reads, namely fastp trimming at Q25 and MiXCR clone calling, and kept in-frame beta chains. Here each entry gathers all rows of one CDR3 protein and keeps the most common genes and DNA. The V and J calls reflect TCRdb's pipeline rather than the authors' work. Within this sample are 70,000 or so distinct CDR3 sequences, with approximately 13% of them counted one time only. Of the sample, over 1% is held by the ten largest clones.

This clonotype originated in an adult who was a healthcare worker with PCR-confirmed SARS-CoV-2 infection or an uninfected control (not recorded which). The specimen was whole blood. The chain is assembled from TRBV7-8 and TRBJ2-1; 12 bases in between match TRBD2. The CDR3 here reads CASSSKRLAGVSYNEQFF. Read as DNA, the sequence is TGTGCCAGCAGCTCTAAAAGACTAGCGGGAGTTTCCTACAATGAGCAGTTCTTC.